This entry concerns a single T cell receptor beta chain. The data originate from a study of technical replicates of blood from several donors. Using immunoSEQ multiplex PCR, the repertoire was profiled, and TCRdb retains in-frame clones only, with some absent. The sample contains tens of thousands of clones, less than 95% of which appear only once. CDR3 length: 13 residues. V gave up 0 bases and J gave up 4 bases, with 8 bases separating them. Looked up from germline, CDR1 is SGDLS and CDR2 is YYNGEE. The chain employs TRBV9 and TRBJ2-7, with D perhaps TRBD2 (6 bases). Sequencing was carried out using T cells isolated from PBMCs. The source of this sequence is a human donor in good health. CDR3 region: CASSVDGGYEQYF. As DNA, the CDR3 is TGTGCCAGCAGCGTAGATGGAGGGTACGAGCAGTACTTC.